This T cell receptor beta chain appears in the sequencing data of a study of blood T cell repertoires in COVID-19. V lost 4 bases to trimming and J lost 7 bases, with 23 bases between them. The germline V gene encodes CDR1 SGHRS and CDR2 YFSETQ. The CDR3 totals 16 residues. Recovered status in Cohort 3 required two negative PCRs, clearance, or symptom resolution. Data came from immunoSEQ multiplex PCR; TCRdb stores just in-frame clones and leaves some out. The table lists hundreds of thousands of clones, roughly 91% of them singletons. The chain employs TRBV5-1 and TRBJ1-2; D might be TRBD1 (5 bases). Source material: PBMCs or T cells enriched from blood (not recorded which). This clonotype was obtained from a woman in her twenties or thirties who had recovered from COVID-19. DNA for the CDR3: TGCGCCAGCAGCCTGACTGTTCAGGGAACGGTCGGTGGCTACACCTTC. Translating gives CASSLTVQGTVGGYTF.